This section outlines one TCR beta chain sequence together with its context. Antigen specificity is unknown. The CDR3 end falls 3 residues outside the read, so it is completed with the germline J gene. This record belongs to a study of Tregs in tolerant kidney transplant recipients. Findings of the study overall: The small number of patients limits these findings pending further validation. No direct test of biological reproducibility was done here. Some patients' samples used different primers over time, so nucleotide sequences weren't comparable.

The data were produced by immunoSEQ multiplex PCR, yet TCRdb's version contains in-frame clones alone and is incomplete. The table lists 50,000 to 65,000 clones. Germline V CDR1 and CDR2: SGHTA, FQGNSA. The length of the CDR3 is 13 residues. With V trimmed by 5 bases and J by 4 bases, 4 bases remained unmatched. This sequence was found in a human donor who received a combined kidney and bone marrow transplant. The sample here was CD4+ T cells from blood, taken before the transplant. The gene calls are TRBV7-2 and TRBJ1-1; 7 nucleotides align to TRBD1. The part of the CDR3 DNA that was read is TGTGCCAGCAGCCAAACAGGGGCCACTGAA. Translated: CASSQTGATE. The entire CDR3 is CASSQTGATEAFF.